A single sample is the source of the 25 T cell receptor beta chains below, sequenced in a study of cytomegalovirus exposure and HLA in healthy donors. Data came from immunoSEQ multiplex PCR; TCRdb stores just in-frame clones and leaves some out. The sample includes approximately 120,000 clones, around nine tenths of them seen just once. The sample comprised PBMCs. The receptors originated from a young woman in good health and CMV-seronegative.

The V call is TRBV19, the J call TRBJ1-5, with unresolved D. Trimming took off 5 bases at V and 4 bases at J, with 12 bases between the two ends. The CDR3 is 14 amino acids. Looked up from germline, CDR1 is LNHDA and CDR2 is SQIVND (reference sequence). CDR3 amino acids: CASSARGSNQPQHF. The CDR3, as DNA: TGTGCCAGTAGTGCTAGAGGGTCTAATCAGCCCCAGCATTTT.

The chain links TRBV10-1 to TRBJ1-1, with D maybe TRBD1 (6 bases). The CDR3 runs to 16 residues. V was pared by 0 bases and J by 1 base, with 12 bases between. Germline V gene data show CDR1 as WNHNN and CDR2 as SYGVQD (reference sequence). CDR3 residues: CASSESGTCRNTEAFF. DNA for the CDR3: TGCGCCAGCAGTGAGTCAGGGACATGCAGGAACACTGAAGCTTTCTTT.

V gene TRBV5-5 combines with J gene TRBJ1-6; D is unresolved. CDR1 and CDR2 from the germline V gene are SGHKS and YYEKEE (reference sequence). Trimming shortened V by 4 bases and J by 10 bases, and 9 bases separated the two germline ends. The length of the CDR3 is 12 residues. The CDR3 DNA is TGTGCCAGCAGCGGCTCGGGGTCACCCCTCCACTTT. Translation: CASSGSGSPLHF.

About this clone itself: Other DNA sequences in this sample translate to the same CDR3. This chain links TRBV4-3 with TRBJ2-6; 11 nucleotides line up with TRBD1. CDR3 length: 18 residues. Germline lookup yields CDR1 LGHNA and CDR2 YSLEER. V gave up 1 base and J gave up 1 base; unmatched junction bases: 3. In DNA form, the CDR3 reads TGCGCCAGCAGCCAAGCCGGACAGGGGGCATCTGGGGCCAACGTCCTGACTTTC. It is translated as CASSQAGQGASGANVLTF.

This chain links TRBV2 with TRBJ2-3; 7 bases fit TRBD2. In germline, CDR1 is SNHLY, CDR2 FYNNEI. The CDR3 loop spans 14 amino acids. Germline trimming cut 3 bases from V and 7 bases from J; bases unmatched to any gene: 7. The CDR3 bases are TGTGCCAGCAGTGACCCGGGACTACTCTATACGCAGTATTTT. Protein sequence: CASSDPGLLYTQYF.

V gene TRBV7-2 combines with J gene TRBJ2-7; unclear D gene. This CDR3 region has 14 residues. Germline values: CDR1 SGHTA, CDR2 FQGNSA. V was clipped by 2 bases and J by 1 base, with 9 bases between them. CDR3 sequence (DNA): TGTGCCAGCAGCTTACCAGGTGCGTCCTACGAGCAGTACTTC. This encodes CASSLPGASYEQYF.

The chain has TRBV19 and TRBJ2-6, with D possibly matching TRBD2 (7 bases). The CDR3 spans 15 residues. In germline, CDR1 is LNHDA, CDR2 SQIVND (reference sequence). The V gene lost 6 bases and the J gene lost 4 bases, with 13 bases spanning the gap. The CDR3, as DNA: TGTGCCAGTAGGGGAGGGGGATCCGGGGCCAACGTCCTGACTTTC. Residues: CASRGGGSGANVLTF.

The chain has TRBV15 and TRBJ2-3; the D gene is possibly TRBD2 (6 bases). The length of the CDR3 is 14 residues. CDR1 and CDR2 (germline): LNHNV, YYDKDF (reference sequence). Trimming pared 3 bases from V and 6 bases from J, leaving 13 bases between. The DNA of the CDR3 is TGTGCCACCAGCAGTCTAACGGGGGACGATACGCAGTATTTT. Encoded protein: CATSSLTGDDTQYF. The entire variable domain, with the rest obtained from reference TRBV15 and TRBJ2-3, is as follows: DAMVIQNPRYQVTQFGKPVTLSCSQTLNHNVMYWYQQKSSQAPKLLFHYYDKDFNNEADTPDNFQSRRPNTSFCFLDIRSPGLGDTAMYLCATSSLTGDDTQYFGPGTRLTVL.

The gene calls are TRBV9 and TRBJ1-1; TRBD1 aligns across 9 bases. From germline, CDR1 is SGDLS and CDR2 YYNGEE. This CDR3 region has 16 residues. The V segment lost 1 base and the J segment 6 bases; nucleotides outside the gene matches: 10. DNA for the CDR3: TGTGCCAGCAGCGTAAGCTACACCGGGACAGGGCCTGAAGCTTTCTTT. It codes for CASSVSYTGTGPEAFF.

The chain uses TRBV27 and TRBJ2-3; TRBD1 is a possible D gene (5 bases). V was shortened by 4 bases and J by 1 base, with 12 bases between the two germline ends. The CDR3 is 15 residues long. Germline CDR1 and CDR2: MNHEY and SMNVEV (reference sequence). CDR3 loop: CASSSSGLRTDTQYF. DNA for the CDR3: TGTGCCAGCAGTTCCTCAGGGTTGCGCACAGATACGCAGTATTTT.

The chain employs TRBV9 and TRBJ1-4, with a possible D match to TRBD1 (6 bases). Germline CDR1 and CDR2: SGDLS and YYNGEE. The CDR3 length is 17 residues. The V end was cut by 3 bases, the J end by 0 bases, with 15 bases between. The CDR3 reads CASSAGQPYSTNEKLFF. The CDR3 region has the DNA TGTGCCAGCAGCGCAGGACAGCCCTACTCAACTAATGAAAAACTGTTTTTT.

The rearrangement uses TRBV9 and TRBJ2-1; TRBD2 matches 14 bases. The germline V gene has CDR1 SGDLS and CDR2 YYNGEE. V trimming: 1 base; J trimming: 4 bases; junction bases outside the gene matches: 4. This CDR3 contains 17 residues. The CDR3 loop reads CASSVSGTSGSYNEQFF. CDR3 coding DNA: TGTGCCAGCAGCGTAAGTGGGACTAGCGGGAGTTACAATGAGCAGTTCTTC.

The chain uses TRBV20-1 and TRBJ2-1, with a weak D call TRBD2 (6 bases). The CDR3 extends over 11 amino acids. Trimming removed 3 bases at V and 9 bases at J, with 9 bases between. In germline, CDR1 is DFQATT, CDR2 SNEGSKA (reference sequence). CDR3 nucleotides: TGCAGTGCTAGGGGGGGAGGTGAGCAGTTCTTC. Translated, it gives CSARGGGEQFF.

The rearrangement uses TRBV9 and TRBJ2-1; D possibly corresponds to TRBD2 (5 bases). V shed 7 bases and J shed 4 bases, with 6 bases lying between them. The CDR3 sequence is 11 residues long. CDR1 is SGDLS and CDR2 is YYNGEE in the germline V gene. CDR3 region: CASGLYNEQFF. The CDR3 nucleotides are TGTGCCAGCGGACTTTACAATGAGCAGTTCTTC.

This CDR3 reads CASSPSGTGTGELFF. CDR3 nucleotides: TGTGCCAGCTCACCTAGCGGGACGGGCACCGGGGAGCTGTTTTTT. The chain joins TRBV18 to TRBJ2-2, with 8 nucleotides matching TRBD2. Germline V CDR1 and CDR2: KGHSH, LQKENI. The CDR3 covers 15 residues. V trimming: 3 bases; J trimming: 4 bases; junction bases outside the gene matches: 4.

V usage is TRBV29-1 and J usage is TRBJ2-2, with TRBD2 matching 7 bases. The CDR3 is made up of 14 amino acids. Germline values: CDR1 SQVTM, CDR2 ANQGSEA. Trimming at V came to 7 bases and at J to 3 bases, leaving 8 bases not matched to a gene. CDR3 sequence: CSATSSRYTGELFF. CDR3 sequence (DNA): TGCAGCGCGACTAGCTCGAGATACACCGGGGAGCTGTTTTTT.

The gene calls are TRBV5-1 and TRBJ2-1, with TRBD1 as a possible D gene (6 bases). Germline-derived CDR1 and CDR2 are SGHRS and YFSETQ. Trimming pared 7 bases from V and 8 bases from J, leaving 10 bases between. The CDR3 sequence is 11 residues long. In nucleotides, the CDR3 is TGCGCCAGCGGGGACAACTATGAGCAGTTCTTC. Protein sequence: CASGDNYEQFF.

The chain's CDR3 is CASSDWHLNTGELFF. The CDR3 nucleotides read TGTGCCAGCAGTGATTGGCATCTGAACACCGGGGAGCTGTTTTTT. The chain is built from TRBV6-1 and TRBJ2-2; D remains unclear. Germline V lookup: CDR1 MNHNS, CDR2 SASEGT. This CDR3 contains 15 residues. V lost 3 bases, J lost 1 base, and 9 bases lay in between.

V and J are TRBV6-1 and TRBJ1-5, with 8 nucleotides matching TRBD1. V shed 6 bases and J 5 bases; nucleotides not matched to a gene: 9. The germline V gene has CDR1 MNHNS and CDR2 SASEGT. CDR3 size: 15 residues. CDR3 in DNA: TGTGCCAGCAGGGACCCAGCAGGGGGCCATCAGCCCCAGCATTTT. This sequence encodes CASRDPAGGHQPQHF.

This chain links TRBV30 with TRBJ2-7, with D unclear. This CDR3 has 14 residues. V shed 4 bases and J shed 1 base, with 14 bases lying between them. Per germline, CDR1 GTSNPN and CDR2 SVGIG (reference sequence). CDR3 DNA sequence: TGTGCCTGGATGCGTTCATCCGCTTCCTACGAGCAGTACTTC. This codes for CAWMRSSASYEQYF.

This chain connects TRBV2 to TRBJ2-5; no clear D gene. CDR3 length equals 14 residues. V was pared by 7 bases and J by 2 bases, with 14 bases between. CDR1 and CDR2 (germline): SNHLY, FYNNEI. The CDR3 protein is CASKESPLQETQYF. For the CDR3, the DNA is TGTGCCAGCAAAGAGAGCCCACTGCAAGAGACCCAGTACTTC. Using reference TRBV2 and TRBJ2-5 for the parts outside the CDR3, the full variable domain is EPEVTQTPSHQVTQMGQEVILRCVPISNHLYFYWYRQILGQKVEFLVSFYNNEISEKSEIFDDQFSVERPDGSNFTLKIRSTKLEDSAMYFCASKESPLQETQYFGPGTRLLVL.

This chain links TRBV6-4 with TRBJ2-2; D is ambiguous. V was shortened by 2 bases and J by 1 base, with 8 bases between the two germline ends. The germline CDR1 and CDR2 sequences are MRHNA and SNTAGT. The CDR3 has 15 amino acids. The CDR3 reads CASSDGSMNTGELFF. The CDR3 DNA sequence: TGTGCCAGCAGTGACGGTAGTATGAACACCGGGGAGCTGTTTTTT.

The chain employs TRBV9 and TRBJ2-7; TRBD2 aligns across 9 bases. This CDR3 spans 15 amino acids. The germline CDR1 and CDR2 sequences are SGDLS and YYNGEE. Trimming cost V 0 bases and J 2 bases; bases outside gene matches: 3. The CDR3 region is CASSVAPSGAYEQYF. The CDR3 DNA is TGTGCCAGCAGCGTAGCCCCTAGCGGGGCCTACGAGCAGTACTTC.

The rearrangement links TRBV5-1 to TRBJ2-3; D unresolved. There are 14 residues in the CDR3. The V end lost 3 bases, the J end lost 2 bases, and 10 bases lay between the germline ends. CDR1 and CDR2 from the germline V gene are SGHRS and YFSETQ. CDR3: CASSSNTATDTQYF. For the CDR3, the DNA is TGCGCCAGCAGCTCCAATACAGCCACAGATACGCAGTATTTT.

The chain recombines TRBV19 with TRBJ2-1, with TRBD1 matching over 9 bases. This CDR3 is built from 13 residues. The germline CDR1 and CDR2 sequences are LNHDA and SQIVND (reference sequence). The V segment lost 8 bases and the J segment 3 bases; nucleotides outside the gene matches: 2. The CDR3 sequence: CASGTGIYNEQFF. CDR3 nucleotides: TGTGCCAGTGGGACAGGGATCTACAATGAGCAGTTCTTC.